This TCR beta chain stems from a study of breast tumors, draining lymph nodes, adjacent tissues. This clonotype was counted many times. What it binds is unknown. Axillary draining lymph nodes of breast cancer patients supplied the node samples. Study results and limitations: Tumor repertoires ranked between lymph nodes and nontumor tissue in diversity, with V and J gene preferences. Findings are consistent with lymph node origin and intratumoral expansion of most tumor T cells. That most tumor T cells come from lymph nodes remained unproven.

TCRdb ran MiXCR on the multiplex PCR reads and lists one entry per CDR3 protein. Of 180,000 or so distinct CDR3 sequences in the sample, around a third are singletons; the top ten hold 3% to 4%. The CDR3 covers 17 residues. Germline CDR1 is SGDLS and CDR2 is YYNGEE. V gave up 3 bases and J gave up 1 base; unmatched junction bases: 8. J is TRBJ2-3 and V is TRBV9, with 10 bases matching TRBD1. This receptor was identified in a female donor with breast cancer. Some clones in this sample may be carry-over from other donors' samples. The sequenced sample was axillary lymph node tissue. CDR3 in amino acids: CASSARIGTGGTDTQYF. In nucleotides, the CDR3 is TGTGCCAGCAGCGCAAGAATCGGGACAGGGGGCACAGATACGCAGTATTTT.